This TCR beta chain comes out of a study of low-dose radiotherapy and immunotherapy resistance in tumors. Study background: Each patient was administered nivolumab intravenously at 240 mg, which was a flat dose, every two weeks, along with intravenous ipilimumab at 1 mg/kg every six weeks.

TRAV- and TRBV-specific primers, spanning alpha and beta chains, primed first-strand cDNA. PCR amplification of the TCRs was performed with Phusion for 15 to 25 PCR cycles, and it relied on a constant-region primer together with a V-primer adapter. MiXCR, applied by TCRdb to the reads, yields one record per CDR3 protein. The sample yields tens of thousands of distinct CDR3 sequences, around a quarter seen once. Sample time point: before trial treatment. Administered to the donors were nivolumab, ipilimumab, aspirin, low-dose cyclophosphamide and low-dose radiotherapy. This clonotype was observed many times. Sequencing was performed on PBMCs, taken before treatment. The receptor comes from a male donor with rectosigmoid adenocarcinoma.

The chain's CDR3 is CASSSSGASLTQYF. The CDR3, as DNA: TGTGCCAGCAGCTCGAGCGGGGCCTCACTTACGCAGTATTTT. V gene TRBV7-2 combines with J gene TRBJ2-3; TRBD2 matches 7 bases. The CDR3 is made up of 14 amino acids. CDR1 is SGHTA, CDR2 FQGNSA, per germline. After removal of 4 bases from V and 8 bases from J, the junction contained 9 bases not matched to a gene.